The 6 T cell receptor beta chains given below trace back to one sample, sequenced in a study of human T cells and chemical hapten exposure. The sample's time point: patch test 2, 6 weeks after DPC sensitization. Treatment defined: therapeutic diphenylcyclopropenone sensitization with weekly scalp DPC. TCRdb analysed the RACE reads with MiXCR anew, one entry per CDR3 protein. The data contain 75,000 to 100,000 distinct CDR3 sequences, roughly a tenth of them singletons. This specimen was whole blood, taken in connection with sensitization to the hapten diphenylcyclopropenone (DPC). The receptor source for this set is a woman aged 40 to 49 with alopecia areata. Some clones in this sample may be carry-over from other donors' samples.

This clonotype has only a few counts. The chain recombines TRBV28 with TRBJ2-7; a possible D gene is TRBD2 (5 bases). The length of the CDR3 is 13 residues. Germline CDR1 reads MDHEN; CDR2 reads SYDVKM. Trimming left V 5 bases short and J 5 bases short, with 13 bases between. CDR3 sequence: CASSPSGVHEQYF. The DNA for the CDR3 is TGTGCCAGCAGTCCCTCCGGGGTTCACGAGCAGTACTTC.

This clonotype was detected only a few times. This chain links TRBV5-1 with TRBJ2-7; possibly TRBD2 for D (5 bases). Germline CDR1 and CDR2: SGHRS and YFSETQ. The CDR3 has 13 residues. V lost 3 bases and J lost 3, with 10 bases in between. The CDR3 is CASSYLGDYEQYF. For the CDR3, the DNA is TGCGCCAGCAGCTATCTGGGAGACTACGAGCAGTACTTC.

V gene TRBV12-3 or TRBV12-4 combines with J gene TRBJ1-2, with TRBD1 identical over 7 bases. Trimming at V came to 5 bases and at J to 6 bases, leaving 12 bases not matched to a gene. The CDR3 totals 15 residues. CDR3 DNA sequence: TGTGCCAGCAGTGCCCAAGTGACAGGGATGAATGGCTACACCTTC. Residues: CASSAQVTGMNGYTF.

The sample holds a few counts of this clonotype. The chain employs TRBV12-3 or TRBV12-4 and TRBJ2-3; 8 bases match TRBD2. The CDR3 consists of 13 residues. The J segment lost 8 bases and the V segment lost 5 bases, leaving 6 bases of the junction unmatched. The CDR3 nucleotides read TGTGCCAGCAGTCCCCCGGGGGGGCTTACGCAGTATTTT. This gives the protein CASSPPGGLTQYF.

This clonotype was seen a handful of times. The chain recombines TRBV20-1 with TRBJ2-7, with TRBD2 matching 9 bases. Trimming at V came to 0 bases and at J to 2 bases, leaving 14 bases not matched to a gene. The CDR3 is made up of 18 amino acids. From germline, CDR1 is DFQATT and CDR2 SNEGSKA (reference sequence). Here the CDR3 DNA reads TGCAGTGCTAGAGATCGGGCGGGAGGGCCGATAAATACCTACGAGCAGTACTTC. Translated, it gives CSARDRAGGPINTYEQYF.

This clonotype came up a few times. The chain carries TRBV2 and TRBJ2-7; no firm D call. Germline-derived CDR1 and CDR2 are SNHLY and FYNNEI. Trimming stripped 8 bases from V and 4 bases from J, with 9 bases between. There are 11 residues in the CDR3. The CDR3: CASCVFYEQYF. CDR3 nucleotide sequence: TGTGCCAGCTGTGTCTTTTACGAGCAGTACTTC.